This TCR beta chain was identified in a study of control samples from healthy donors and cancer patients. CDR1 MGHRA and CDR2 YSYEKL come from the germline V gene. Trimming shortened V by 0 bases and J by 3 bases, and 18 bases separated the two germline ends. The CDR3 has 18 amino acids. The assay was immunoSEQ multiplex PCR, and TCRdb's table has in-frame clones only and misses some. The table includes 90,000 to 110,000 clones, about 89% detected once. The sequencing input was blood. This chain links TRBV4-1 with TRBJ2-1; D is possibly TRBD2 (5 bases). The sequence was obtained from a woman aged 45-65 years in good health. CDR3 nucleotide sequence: TGCGCCAGCAGCCAAGAAGGTGCGTCGCGGGCACTCTACAATGAGCAGTTCTTC. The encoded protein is CASSQEGASRALYNEQFF.